This entry is about one TCR beta chain. Its antigen is not identified. A read error may be the cause here, since a much bigger clone is one base away. This specimen belongs to a study of blood T cells in healthy people across ages. Study observations and caveats: Naive and antigen-experienced cells were not separated, limiting conclusive comparison. Diversity was higher, and naive CD4+ cells more numerous, in long-lived donors than in aged donors.

CDR3 length equals 14 residues. CDR1 is DFQATT, CDR2 SNEGSKA, per germline (reference sequence). V dropped 3 bases and J dropped 2; count of bases not matched to a gene: 4. Next came a second PCR, run for about 6 to 11 cycles, which used a sample-barcoded 5' primer along with a J-beta primer mix. MiXCR, run by TCRdb on the 5' RACE reads, gives a single entry per CDR3 protein. Of about 1 million distinct CDR3 sequences in the sample, about 23% were seen once. This sample also belongs to another study, concerning T cells of mothers and their children.

The sequence was obtained from a girl under 10 years old in good health. This chain links TRBV20-1 with TRBJ2-7; 10 nucleotides align to TRBD1. The sequenced material came from blood. CDR3 in DNA: TGCAGTGCTAGGAGGACAGGGGGGGCCTACGAGCAGTACTTC. Its protein is CSARRTGGAYEQYF.